This T cell receptor (beta chain) was sequenced during a study of blood T cells in healthy people across ages (dated by TCRdb to about 2015). Turning to the overall study: In model experiments, template switching captured about one uniquely barcoded TCR beta cDNA molecule for every two T cells. To avoid experimental bias, donors of different ages were randomly spread across the sequencing lanes. Using the same blood draw, the study looked at two additional independent replicas of 1 million unique cDNA reads for two donors, one aged 18 to 30 and the other aged 80 or older. Donors were grouped into four age groups: young (average approximately 16 years), middle-aged (about 40), aged (around 60) and long-lived (around 80). Age-related changes in TCR beta repertoire diversity were measured in the study by deep sequencing normalized with unique cDNA molecular identifiers. The investigation overall reported the following: The CMV infection status of donors was not known, potentially confounding age-related changes in expanded clonotypes. The long-lived group showed more naive CD4+ T cells, fewer expanded clones and increased TCR diversity than the aged group, suggesting age selection. There was a strong correlation between observed TCR beta diversity and the percentage of naive T cells measured by flow cytometry. As age increased, observed TCR beta diversity per million T cells dropped in a roughly linear way, and a significant reduction was already evident by age 40. Total diversity estimates from one million sequenced T cells were considered lower bounds and underestimates. Because profiling used bulk unsorted PBMCs, naive and antigen-experienced compartments could not be compared conclusively.

Reading from cysteine to phenylalanine, the CDR3 counts 15 amino acids. The retained sequence is limited to the CDR3, 45 bases, with the frame set at the first base. In the germline V gene (reference sequence), CDR1 corresponds to DFQATT and CDR2 to SNEGSKA. V lost 5 bases and J lost 1 base, and the count of bases not matched to a germline gene is 9. Donors were a few dozen systemically healthy Caucasian individuals from Russia aged about 6 to 100 years. Each donor gave 9.5 to 10 milliliters of peripheral blood, drawn into EDTA-treated Vacutainer tubes. Ficoll-Paque density-gradient centrifugation was used to isolate PBMCs, with at least 6.5 million obtained per sample. Total RNA, at least 5 micrograms per sample, was extracted from PBMCs with Trizol reagent. For every donor, an aliquot of PBMCs went through flow cytometry to measure the percentages of naive CD45RAhigh/CD27high T cells. The library came from 5' RACE. Sequenced on an Illumina HiSeq 2500. A second PCR of about 6 to 11 cycles was run with a J-beta primer mix and a sample-barcoded 5' primer. Each TCR beta cDNA molecule received a unique molecular identifier from a template-switch 5' adaptor carrying 12 random nucleotides. Each sample yielded at least 2.5 million CDR3-containing paired-end reads. First-strand cDNA synthesis was performed from all RNA using the Mint cDNA synthesis kit, with priming by a TRBC-specific oligonucleotide. After uracil-DNA glycosylase treatment, a first 18-cycle PCR used universal primers M1SS and BC2_uni_R on all cDNA. For the original study's pipeline: Normalization of each sample was performed by random selection of 1 million high-quality reads, each carrying a distinct molecular identifier. Instead of being binned into consensus sequences, reads that shared molecular identifiers were thrown out. MiTCR, set to a Q25 quality threshold and the strictest error-elimination algorithm, was used for CDR3 identification, clonotype clustering and error correction. A nonparametric unseen species model with Euler transformation was used to estimate lower-bound total TCR beta diversity. Starting from the raw public reads, TCRdb applied fastp trimming at Q25, assembled clones with MiXCR and retained in-frame beta chains. Rows are unified per CDR3 protein, each entry keeping the most common DNA and genes. TCRdb assigned the V and J calls; the authors' analysis was not used. A total of approximately 800,000 distinct CDR3 sequences appear in this sample, 35% to 40% of them only once. In total, the top ten clones hold 10% to 15% of the sample.

To note about this clonotype: It lacks a known antigen. No base quality information exists; no much larger clone differs at one position.

The rearrangement combines TRBV20-1 with TRBJ1-1; the junction holds 8 bases that match TRBD1. The sample was blood. The TCR comes from a man aged 18 to 30 in good health. CDR3 protein: CSAGTRTGQNTEAFF. The sequence in DNA is TGCAGTGCTGGGACCCGGACAGGGCAGAACACTGAAGCTTTCTTT.